This T cell receptor (beta chain) is drawn from a study of shared clonotypes between healthy human individuals. Study-wide context: Donors consisted of two women and a few men between 18 and 49.

CD45RO negativity and positive selection for CCR7 defined naive CD8 cells, a population that excluded terminally differentiated effector memory CD45RA+ cells. On this clone: The antigen is not known.

Libraries were prepared by immunoSEQ multiplex PCR; TCRdb keeps only in-frame clonotypes and omits some of them. Of some 2,100,000 clones detected, about 92% appear once; the ten largest clones hold 1.5% to 2%. Broader study findings: Clonotype sharing across donors was expected to vary with sequencing depth. Tissue TCR repertoires likely differ from these blood-only repertoires. Among the subsets, naive ones generally showed larger estimated richness than memory ones.

The J segment lost 3 bases and the V segment lost 10 bases, leaving 3 bases of the junction unmatched. Germline CDR1 is ENHRY and CDR2 is SYGVKD. This CDR3 spans 12 amino acids. Sequencing input: naive CD8+ T cells from PBMCs. The TCR was taken from a man aged 18-30 years in good health. Some clones in this sample may be carry-over from other donors' samples. The chain recombines TRBV10-3 with TRBJ1-5; 7 nucleotides match TRBD1. The CDR3 loop reads CATGTANQPQHF. DNA for the CDR3: TGTGCCACCGGGACAGCCAATCAGCCCCAGCATTTT.